One sample yielded the 24 T cell receptor beta chains listed below, sequenced in a study of T cells in Graves' hyperthyroidism and ophthalmopathy. RNA transcripts yielded amplified TCR beta CDR3 regions. A first-round RT-PCR of the TCR CDR3 used the HTBI primer set. In TCRdb, the multiplex PCR reads were re-called with MiXCR into one record per CDR3 protein. The data show approximately 400,000 distinct CDR3 sequences, about a sixth seen once. The specimen was blood. The receptor set was obtained from a woman aged 18-35 years with Graves' hyperthyroidism.

The chain combines TRBV5-1 with TRBJ1-2, with D tentatively TRBD1 (5 bases). V was cut by 0 bases and J by 2 bases, with 11 bases left in between. The CDR3 consists of 15 residues. From germline, CDR1 is SGHRS and CDR2 YFSETQ. CDR3 nucleotide sequence: TGCGCCAGCAGCTTGGCCCAGGGTACGAACTATGGCTACACCTTC. Translated: CASSLAQGTNYGYTF.

This clonotype was detected a few times. V is TRBV5-1 and J is TRBJ2-7; a possible D gene is TRBD1 (6 bases). CDR3 length: 14 residues. V was pared by 1 base and J by 2 bases, with 10 bases between. Looked up from germline, CDR1 is SGHRS and CDR2 is YFSETQ. DNA of the CDR3: TGCGCCAGCAGCTTGTCTGACAGGCCCTACGAGCAGTACTTC. This encodes CASSLSDRPYEQYF.

This clonotype was seen repeatedly, ten times or more. As DNA, the CDR3 is TGCAGTGCTAGTGGGATCCCAGGTCAGCCCCAGCATTTT. Encoded protein: CSASGIPGQPQHF. The chain joins TRBV20-1 to TRBJ1-5; D unclear. CDR1 and CDR2 (germline): DFQATT, SNEGSKA (reference sequence). Trimming cost V 3 bases and J 6 bases, with 12 bases left between them. This CDR3 is 13 amino acids long.

This clonotype was seen repeatedly, ten times or more. V and J are TRBV7-2 and TRBJ1-4; 7 nucleotides match TRBD1. In germline, CDR1 is SGHTA, CDR2 FQGNSA. V lost 8 bases to trimming and J lost 8 bases; unmatched junction nucleotides: 11. The CDR3 has 14 residues. The CDR3 reads CASQGDTTAEKLFF. In DNA, the CDR3 is TGTGCCAGCCAGGGGGATACGACAGCGGAAAAACTGTTTTTT.

On this clonotype: A read error may be the cause here, since a much bigger clone is one base away. The rearrangement links TRBV29-1 to TRBJ2-7; TRBD2 agrees at 11 bases. Looked up from germline, CDR1 is SQVTM and CDR2 is ANQGSEA. CDR3 size: 15 residues. The CDR3 here is CSVERLAGGAYEQHF. DNA of the CDR3: TGCAGCGTTGAACGATTAGCGGGAGGGGCCTACGAGCAGCACTTC.

The V call is TRBV27, the J call TRBJ2-5, with 7 positions matching TRBD1. The ends lost 5 bases at V and 2 bases at J; junction bases unmatched: 8. Germline-derived CDR1 and CDR2 are MNHEY and SMNVEV (reference sequence). The CDR3 runs to 15 residues. CDR3 amino acids: CASSLWGQPQETQYF. The CDR3 region has the DNA TGTGCCAGCAGTCTATGGGGACAGCCACAAGAGACCCAGTACTTC.

The chain uses TRBV6-1 and TRBJ2-5, with 8 bases identical to TRBD2. The CDR3 extends over 14 amino acids. Germline V gene sequence: CDR1 MNHNS, CDR2 SASEGT. Trimming at V came to 7 bases and at J to 7 bases, leaving 11 bases not matched to a gene. The CDR3 nucleotides read TGTGCCAGCACTGAGGCGGGGGCGGGGGGGACCCAGTACTTC. It translates to CASTEAGAGGTQYF.

Ten or more counts support this clonotype. The chain couples TRBV3-1 to TRBJ2-7; a weak D match, TRBD2 (5 bases). CDR3 size: 15 residues. Germline V gives CDR1 LGHDT, CDR2 YNNKEL (reference sequence). Trimming removed 1 base from V and 4 bases from J, with 14 bases in between. The CDR3 sequence: CASSQGGASLYEQYF. The CDR3 DNA sequence: TGTGCCAGCAGCCAAGGAGGCGCTAGCCTTTACGAGCAGTACTTC.

This clonotype came up many times. This chain joins TRBV6-1 and TRBJ2-4; D is uncertain. The CDR3 is made up of 13 amino acids. The V and J ends lost 3 bases and 8 bases respectively, with 11 bases between them. Germline lookup yields CDR1 MNHNS and CDR2 SASEGT. In DNA, the CDR3 is TGTGCCAGCAGTGAGGAGCCGTTGGACATTCAGTACTTC. Protein product: CASSEEPLDIQYF.

This clonotype was recorded many times. V is TRBV27 and J is TRBJ2-1, with TRBD2 matching 14 bases. V dropped 6 bases and J dropped 2; count of bases not matched to a gene: 6. There are 17 residues in the CDR3. The germline V gene encodes CDR1 MNHEY and CDR2 SMNVEV (reference sequence). The CDR3 reads CASRTSGGGGTYNEQFF. DNA of the CDR3: TGTGCCAGCAGGACTAGCGGGGGGGGGGGAACCTACAATGAGCAGTTCTTC.

This clonotype was found many times. The V and J genes are TRBV5-1 and TRBJ2-7; TRBD1 agrees at 12 bases. The CDR3 totals 15 residues. Germline V gene data show CDR1 as SGHRS and CDR2 as YFSETQ. After removal of 3 bases from V and 4 bases from J, the junction contained 5 bases not matched to a gene. The CDR3 sequence is CASSSPGQGAYEQYF. The CDR3 region has the DNA TGCGCCAGCAGCTCCCCGGGACAGGGGGCTTACGAGCAGTACTTC.

For this clonotype: A read error may account for a junction end that differs from germline. This chain links TRBV9 with TRBJ2-1, with 7 bases that match TRBD2. The CDR3 is 11 residues long. Per the germline V gene, CDR1 is SGDLS and CDR2 is YYNGEE. This CDR3 is CLGGFYNEQFF. For the CDR3, the DNA is TGCCTGGGGGGGTTCTACAATGAGCAGTTCTTC.

Ten or more counts support this clonotype. The V and J genes are TRBV2 and TRBJ1-2, with a weak D call TRBD1 (6 bases). Germline V gene sequence: CDR1 SNHLY, CDR2 FYNNEI. CDR3 length equals 15 residues. V lost 3 bases, J lost 1 base, and 12 bases lay in between. The CDR3 nucleotides read TGTGCCAGCAGTGATCCAGGGACAAATAACTATGGCTACACCTTC. Encoded protein: CASSDPGTNNYGYTF.

This clonotype has only a few counts. The genes are TRBV5-8 and TRBJ1-6; D uncertain. Germline CDR1 SGHTS, CDR2 YDEGEE. The CDR3 sequence is 16 residues long. The V and J ends lost 4 bases and 0 bases respectively, with 11 bases between them. The CDR3 spells CASSQHRSSYNSPLHF. In DNA, the CDR3 is TGTGCCAGCAGCCAACATCGGAGCTCCTATAATTCACCCCTCCACTTT.

The table lists this clonotype with many counts. The chain is built from TRBV20-1 and TRBJ2-2; 8 bases agree with TRBD2. Germline trimming cut 1 base from V and 6 bases from J; bases unmatched to any gene: 10. The CDR3 totals 16 residues. In germline, CDR1 is DFQATT, CDR2 SNEGSKA (reference sequence). The CDR3 DNA follows: TGCAGTGCTAGAGCTATTCCGGGACTAGAGGCCGGGGAGCTGTTTTTT. Encoded protein: CSARAIPGLEAGELFF.

This clonotype appeared many times. The rearrangement links TRBV12-3 or TRBV12-4 to TRBJ2-3; D unclear. V was shortened by 6 bases and J by 2 bases, with 9 bases between the two germline ends. This CDR3 is 13 amino acids long. CDR3 in amino acids: CASRKEPTDTQYF. Written as DNA, the CDR3 is TGTGCCAGCAGGAAGGAGCCCACAGATACGCAGTATTTT.

This clonotype showed up many times. The chain couples TRBV13 to TRBJ2-7; D might be TRBD1 (5 bases). The CDR3 loop spans 15 amino acids. V was trimmed by 2 bases and J by 5 bases, leaving 16 bases between them. Looked up from germline, CDR1 is PRHDT and CDR2 is FYEKMQ (reference sequence). The CDR3 nucleotides are TGTGCCAGCAGCTTATTCGGCAAGGGGCAGAACGAGCAGTACTTC. Residues: CASSLFGKGQNEQYF.

This clonotype has a count of ten or more. One end of the junction does not line up with germline, which may come from a read error. V is TRBV7-9 and J is TRBJ2-1; 11 nucleotides agree with TRBD2. CDR3 length: 13 amino acids. The germline V gene has CDR1 SEHNR and CDR2 FQNEAQ (reference sequence). CDR3 sequence reads: CASRLRLAGQQFF. The DNA for the CDR3 is TGTGCCAGCCGCTTGAGACTAGCGGGGCAGCAGTTCTTC.

This clonotype was detected many times. The CDR3: CASSQGGGLYNEQFF. CDR3 nucleotide sequence: TGTGCCAGCAGCCAAGGGGGGGGACTGTACAATGAGCAGTTCTTC. The chain employs TRBV3-1 and TRBJ2-1; TRBD2 aligns across 7 bases. This CDR3 is 15 amino acids long. CDR1 and CDR2 (germline): LGHDT, YNNKEL (reference sequence). V was clipped by 1 base and J by 4 bases; unmatched bases: 4.

The table lists this clonotype with many counts. The chain has TRBV5-4 and TRBJ1-6; 10 positions match TRBD1. The germline V gene has CDR1 SGHNT and CDR2 YYREEE (reference sequence). V was clipped by 4 bases and J by 5 bases; unmatched bases: 3. The CDR3 has 15 amino acids. CDR3 DNA: TGTGCCAGCAGCCGCGGGACAGGGGATAATTCACCCCTCCACTTT. It is translated as CASSRGTGDNSPLHF.

Ten or more counts support this clonotype. The DNA for the CDR3 is TGTGCCACGAGAGATCGGCTCCCCGGGACAGGGAAGGGTGAGCAGTTCTTC. This encodes CATRDRLPGTGKGEQFF. The J gene is TRBJ2-1, the V gene TRBV24-1; 9 bases are a match to TRBD1. With 10 bases clipped from V and 9 bases from J, the junction kept 21 bases outside the gene matches. The CDR3 loop spans 17 amino acids. Germline V gene sequence: CDR1 KGHDR, CDR2 SFDVKD.

This chain joins TRBV29-1 and TRBJ2-1; 7 nucleotides line up with TRBD1. With 0 bases clipped from V and 4 bases from J, the junction kept 9 bases outside the gene matches. The CDR3 spans 16 residues. Germline V gene lookup returns CDR1 SQVTM and CDR2 ANQGSEA. The CDR3 DNA sequence: TGCAGCGTTGAAGATCTCGGACAGGTATCTTACAATGAGCAGTTCTTC. It yields the protein CSVEDLGQVSYNEQFF.

This clonotype was counted at least ten times. The rearrangement links TRBV7-3 to TRBJ2-3; TRBD2 aligns across 10 bases. Unmatched junction bases numbered 4, after V lost 2 bases and J lost 2 bases. Germline CDR1 is SGHTA and CDR2 is FQGTGA. The CDR3 spans 16 residues. CDR3 amino acids: CASSLERGGNTDTQYF. The CDR3, as DNA: TGTGCCAGCAGCTTAGAGCGGGGGGGAAACACAGATACGCAGTATTTT. Filled out from reference TRBV7-3 and TRBJ2-3, the complete variable domain reads GAGVSQTPSNKVTEKGKYVELRCDPISGHTALYWYRQSLGQGPEFLIYFQGTGAADDSGLPNDRFFAVRPEGSVSTLKIQRTERGDSAVYLCASSLERGGNTDTQYFGPGTRLTVL.

This clonotype turned up a few times. The chain combines TRBV20-1 with TRBJ1-2, with D possibly being TRBD1 (6 bases). CDR1 is DFQATT, CDR2 SNEGSKA, per germline (reference sequence). V lost 0 bases, J lost 6 bases, and 11 bases lay in between. CDR3 length: 13 residues. CDR3 sequence reads: CSAREPQGHGYTF. CDR3 nucleotides: TGCAGTGCTAGAGAGCCACAGGGCCATGGCTACACCTTC.